The TCR beta chain under discussion was sequenced for a study of molecular identifiers for immune sequencing clone quantification. Library preparation followed earlier protocols using designated TCR primers. TCRdb reanalysed the PCR reads using MiXCR and keeps one entry per CDR3 protein. The table records approximately 680,000 distinct CDR3 sequences, 25% of them present only once. This CDR3 has 14 residues. In germline, CDR1 is DFQATT, CDR2 SNEGSKA (reference sequence). V shed 7 bases and J shed 5 bases, with 20 bases lying between them. Researchers sorted naive CD8 T cells as cells that were CD8+CD4-CCR7+CD45RA+.

The TCR was taken from a human donor in good health. Some libraries in this study had Jurkat cell RNA spiked in. The chain is built from TRBV20-1 and TRBJ1-1, with D unresolved. Specimen: naive CD8+ T cells from blood, with Jurkat cell RNA spiked in. Subset here: FACS-sorted CD8+CD4-CCR7+CD45RA+ naive T cells. CDR3 bases: TGCAGTGAAACGGACGACGTTGGGTATACTGAAGCTTTCTTT. Protein product: CSETDDVGYTEAFF.